This entry describes one TCR beta chain. The CDR3 has 15 residues. J gave up 7 bases and V 5 bases, and 5 bases lay outside the gene matches. Germline values: CDR1 SGHVS, CDR2 FQNEAQ. This entry comes from a study of cytomegalovirus exposure and HLA in healthy donors. PCR primers comprised 60 Vbeta and 13 Jbeta primers. TCRdb's table, derived via immunoSEQ multiplex PCR, lists solely in-frame clones and lacks some. Altogether around 150,000 clones are present, about 80% being singletons, with the ten largest covering around 6.3%. The source of this sequence is a man aged 35 to 55 in good health and CMV-seropositive. The rearrangement joins TRBV7-8 to TRBJ2-1; 13 nucleotides match TRBD2. The sequencing input was PBMCs. The CDR3 bases are TGTGCCAGCAGCACTAGCGGGAGGGCCGATAATGAGCAGTTCTTC. The encoded protein is CASSTSGRADNEQFF.